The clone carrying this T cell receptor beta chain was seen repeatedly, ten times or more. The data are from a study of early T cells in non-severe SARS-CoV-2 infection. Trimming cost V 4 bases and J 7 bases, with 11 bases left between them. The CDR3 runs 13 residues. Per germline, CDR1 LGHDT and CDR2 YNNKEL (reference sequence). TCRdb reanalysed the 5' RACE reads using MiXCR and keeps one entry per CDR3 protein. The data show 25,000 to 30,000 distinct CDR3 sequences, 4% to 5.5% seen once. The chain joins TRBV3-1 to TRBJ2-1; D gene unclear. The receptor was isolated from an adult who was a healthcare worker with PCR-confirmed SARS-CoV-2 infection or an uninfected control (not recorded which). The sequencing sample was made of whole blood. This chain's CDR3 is CASSPEPRNEQFF. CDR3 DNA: TGTGCCAGCAGCCCGGAGCCCAGAAATGAGCAGTTCTTC.